The entry that follows covers one T cell receptor (beta chain) sequence. Its antigen is still unknown. This table comes from immunoSEQ multiplex PCR, and its TCRdb copy is limited to in-frame clones, with some not included. The sample contains fewer than 10,000 clones, about 83% of which appear only once. Trimming took 6 bases from V and 2 from J; bases not matched to a gene: 9. Germline CDR1 SGHRS, CDR2 YFSETQ. The CDR3 runs to 16 residues. This sample stems from a study of chemoradiotherapy in HPV16-positive cancers. Study-level points and caveats: HPV-specific T cells were functionally defined from only two HPV16-positive patients. During treatment, candidate HPV-specific clones and E7-related motifs expanded in tumor.

The rearrangement joins TRBV5-1 to TRBJ2-3; TRBD2 matches at 10 bases. The source was blood, collected from a patient who underwent chemoradiotherapy. The clonotype originates from a human donor with HPV-associated anogenital cancer. The CDR3 loop reads CASTTSSGGFTDTQYF. CDR3 DNA: TGCGCCAGCACCACTTCTAGCGGGGGATTCACAGATACGCAGTATTTT.